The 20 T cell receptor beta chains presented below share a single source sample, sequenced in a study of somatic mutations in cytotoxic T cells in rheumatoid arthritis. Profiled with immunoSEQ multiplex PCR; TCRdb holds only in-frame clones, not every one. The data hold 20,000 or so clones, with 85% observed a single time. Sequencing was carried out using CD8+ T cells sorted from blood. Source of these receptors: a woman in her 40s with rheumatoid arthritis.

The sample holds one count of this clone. The CDR3 reads CASSPGTGVYGYTF. In DNA, the CDR3 is TGCGCCAGCAGTCCCGGGACAGGGGTCTATGGCTACACCTTC. The V gene is TRBV10-1, the J gene TRBJ1-2, with TRBD1 identical over 10 bases. The CDR3 extends over 14 amino acids. Unmatched junction bases numbered 4, after V lost 5 bases and J lost 4 bases. Germline values: CDR1 WNHNN, CDR2 SYGVQD (reference sequence).

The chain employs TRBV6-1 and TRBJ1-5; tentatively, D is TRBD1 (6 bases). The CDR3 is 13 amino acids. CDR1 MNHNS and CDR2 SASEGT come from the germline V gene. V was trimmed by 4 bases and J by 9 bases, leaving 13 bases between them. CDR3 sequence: CASSGGLIGPQHF. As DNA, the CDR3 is TGTGCCAGCAGTGGGGGGCTTATCGGGCCCCAGCATTTT.

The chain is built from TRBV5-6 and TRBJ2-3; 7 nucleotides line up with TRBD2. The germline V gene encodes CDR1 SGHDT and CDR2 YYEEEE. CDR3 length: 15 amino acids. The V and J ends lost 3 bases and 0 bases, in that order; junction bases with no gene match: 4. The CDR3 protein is CASSSSGVSTDTQYF. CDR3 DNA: TGTGCCAGCAGCTCTAGCGGCGTGAGCACAGATACGCAGTATTTT. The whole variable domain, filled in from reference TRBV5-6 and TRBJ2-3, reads DAGVTQSPTHLIKTRGQQVTLRCSPKSGHDTVSWYQQALGQGPQFIFQYYEEEERQRGNFPDRFSGHQFPNYSSELNVNALLLGDSALYLCASSSSGVSTDTQYFGPGTRLTVL.

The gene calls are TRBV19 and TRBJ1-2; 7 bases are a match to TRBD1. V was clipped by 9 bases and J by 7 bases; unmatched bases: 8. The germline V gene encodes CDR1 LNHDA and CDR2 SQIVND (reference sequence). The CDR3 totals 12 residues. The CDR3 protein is CARKTGCGGYTF. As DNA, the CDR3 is TGTGCCAGGAAGACAGGGTGCGGTGGCTACACCTTC.

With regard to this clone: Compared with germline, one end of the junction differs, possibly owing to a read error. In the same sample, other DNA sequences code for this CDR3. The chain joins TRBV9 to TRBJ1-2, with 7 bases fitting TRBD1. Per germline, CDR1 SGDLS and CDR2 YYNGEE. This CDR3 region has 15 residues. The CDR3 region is CASSVGDSSNYGYTF. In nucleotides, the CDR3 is TGTGCCAGCAGCGTAGGGGACAGCTCTAACTACGGCTACACCTTC.

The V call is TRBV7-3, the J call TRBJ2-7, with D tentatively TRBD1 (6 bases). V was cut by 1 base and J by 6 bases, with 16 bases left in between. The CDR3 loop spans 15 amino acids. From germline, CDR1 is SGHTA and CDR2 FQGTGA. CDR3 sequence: CASSLRIRTVSEQYF. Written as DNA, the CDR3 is TGTGCCAGCAGCTTAAGGATCAGGACAGTGAGCGAGCAGTACTTC. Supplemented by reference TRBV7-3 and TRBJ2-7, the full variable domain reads GAGVSQTPSNKVTEKGKYVELRCDPISGHTALYWYRQSLGQGPEFLIYFQGTGAADDSGLPNDRFFAVRPEGSVSTLKIQRTERGDSAVYLCASSLRIRTVSEQYFGPGTRLTVT.

CDR3 bases: TGCGCCAGCAGCCAAGACGGGCTAGCGGTCATCGGGGATACGCAGTATTTT. Translating gives CASSQDGLAVIGDTQYF. The V and J genes are TRBV4-1 and TRBJ2-3, with 7 positions matching TRBD2. The CDR3 is made up of 17 amino acids. Germline V CDR1 and CDR2: MGHRA, YSYEKL. With 0 bases clipped from V and 6 bases from J, the junction kept 12 bases outside the gene matches.

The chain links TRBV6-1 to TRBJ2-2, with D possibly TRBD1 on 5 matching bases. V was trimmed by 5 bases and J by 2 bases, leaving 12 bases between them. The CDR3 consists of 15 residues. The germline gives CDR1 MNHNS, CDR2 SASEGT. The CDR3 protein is CASSPLGVNTGELFF. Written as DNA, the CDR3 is TGTGCCAGCAGTCCTCTAGGGGTCAACACCGGGGAGCTGTTTTTT.

CDR3 residues: CSSGTGERETQYF. The CDR3 bases are TGCAGCAGCGGGACAGGGGAGCGAGAGACCCAGTACTTC. The chain uses TRBV29-1 and TRBJ2-5; 10 bases agree with TRBD1. CDR1 and CDR2 from the germline V gene are SQVTM and ANQGSEA. CDR3 length equals 13 residues. V shed 8 bases, J shed 4 bases, and the junction held 7 bases outside the gene matches. The complete variable domain, with remaining parts taken from reference TRBV29-1 and TRBJ2-5, reads SAVISQKPSRDICQRGTSLTIQCQVDSQVTMMFWYRQQPGQSLTLIATANQGSEATYESGFVIDKFPISRPNLTFSTLTVSNMSPEDSSIYLCSSGTGERETQYFGPGTRLLVL.

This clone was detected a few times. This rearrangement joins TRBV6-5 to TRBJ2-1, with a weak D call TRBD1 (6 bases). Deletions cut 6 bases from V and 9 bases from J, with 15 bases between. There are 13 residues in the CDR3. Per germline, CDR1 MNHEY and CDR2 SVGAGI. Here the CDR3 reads CASSWGRLGEQFF. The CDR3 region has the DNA TGTGCCAGCAGCTGGGGGCGCTTAGGTGAGCAGTTCTTC.

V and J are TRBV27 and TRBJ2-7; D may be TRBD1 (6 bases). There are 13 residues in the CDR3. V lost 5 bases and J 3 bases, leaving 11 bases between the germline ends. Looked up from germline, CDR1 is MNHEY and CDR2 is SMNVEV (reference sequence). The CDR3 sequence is CASSPQQGYEQYF. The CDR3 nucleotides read TGTGCCAGCAGTCCCCAACAGGGCTACGAGCAGTACTTC.

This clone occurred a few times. Here the CDR3 reads CSVEERTGVMDGYTF. The DNA of the CDR3 is TGCAGCGTTGAGGAGAGGACAGGGGTGATGGATGGCTACACCTTC. J is TRBJ1-2 and V is TRBV29-1, with TRBD1 identical over 9 bases. V was clipped by 3 bases and J by 6 bases; unmatched bases: 11. This CDR3 spans 15 amino acids. The germline CDR1 and CDR2 sequences are SQVTM and ANQGSEA.

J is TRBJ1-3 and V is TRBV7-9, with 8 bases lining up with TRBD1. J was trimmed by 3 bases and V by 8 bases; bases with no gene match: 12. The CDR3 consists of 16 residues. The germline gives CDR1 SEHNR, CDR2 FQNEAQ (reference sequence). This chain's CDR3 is CASHTLQGVSGNTIYF. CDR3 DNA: TGTGCCAGCCACACCCTACAGGGGGTCAGTGGAAACACCATATATTTT.

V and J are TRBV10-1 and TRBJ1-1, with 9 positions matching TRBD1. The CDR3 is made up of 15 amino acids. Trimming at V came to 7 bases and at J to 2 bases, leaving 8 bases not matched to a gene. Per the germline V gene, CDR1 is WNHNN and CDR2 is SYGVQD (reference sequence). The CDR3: CASIRKTGGNTEAFF. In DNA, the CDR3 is TGCGCCAGCATCCGTAAGACAGGGGGTAACACTGAAGCTTTCTTT.

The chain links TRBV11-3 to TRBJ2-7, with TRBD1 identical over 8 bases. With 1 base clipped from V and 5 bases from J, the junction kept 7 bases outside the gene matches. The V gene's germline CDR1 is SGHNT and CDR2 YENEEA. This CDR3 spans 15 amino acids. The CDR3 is CASSLGYRGDNEQYF. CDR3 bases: TGTGCCAGCAGCTTAGGATACAGGGGGGACAACGAGCAGTACTTC. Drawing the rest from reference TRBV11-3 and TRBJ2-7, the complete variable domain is EAGVVQSPRYKIIEKKQPVAFWCNPISGHNTLYWYLQNLGQGPELLIRYENEEAVDDSQLPKDRFSAERLKGVDSTLKIQPAELGDSAVYLCASSLGYRGDNEQYFGPGTRLTVT.

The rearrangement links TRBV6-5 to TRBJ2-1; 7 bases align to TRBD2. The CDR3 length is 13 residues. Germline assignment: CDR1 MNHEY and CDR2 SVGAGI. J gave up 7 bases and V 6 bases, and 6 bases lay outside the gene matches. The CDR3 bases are TGTGCCAGCAGCCCCGGGACTACAAATGAGCAGTTCTTC. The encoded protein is CASSPGTTNEQFF.

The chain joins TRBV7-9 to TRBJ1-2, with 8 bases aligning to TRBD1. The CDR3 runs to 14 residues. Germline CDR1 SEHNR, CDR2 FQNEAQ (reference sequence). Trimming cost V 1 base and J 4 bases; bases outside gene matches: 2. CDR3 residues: CASSLVTGAYGYTF. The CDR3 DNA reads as TGTGCCAGCAGCTTAGTGACAGGGGCCTATGGCTACACCTTC.

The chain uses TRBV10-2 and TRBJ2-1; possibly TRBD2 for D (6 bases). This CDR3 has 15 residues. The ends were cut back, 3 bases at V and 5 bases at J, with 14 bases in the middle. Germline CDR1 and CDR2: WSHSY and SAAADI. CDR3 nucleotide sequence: TGCGCCAGCAGTGATTGGCTAGCGTCGCACAATGAGCAGTTCTTC. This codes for CASSDWLASHNEQFF.

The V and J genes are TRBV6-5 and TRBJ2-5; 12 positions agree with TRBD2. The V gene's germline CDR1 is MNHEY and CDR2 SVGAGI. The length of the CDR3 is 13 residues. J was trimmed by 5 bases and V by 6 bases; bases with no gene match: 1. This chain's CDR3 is CASRTSGGETQYF. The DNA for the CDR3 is TGTGCCAGCAGGACTAGCGGGGGTGAGACCCAGTACTTC.

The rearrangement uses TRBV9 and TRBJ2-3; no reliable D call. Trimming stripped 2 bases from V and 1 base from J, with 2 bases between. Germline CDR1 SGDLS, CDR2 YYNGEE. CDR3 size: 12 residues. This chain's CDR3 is CASSVGTDTQYF. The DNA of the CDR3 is TGTGCCAGCAGCGTCGGCACAGATACGCAGTATTTT.